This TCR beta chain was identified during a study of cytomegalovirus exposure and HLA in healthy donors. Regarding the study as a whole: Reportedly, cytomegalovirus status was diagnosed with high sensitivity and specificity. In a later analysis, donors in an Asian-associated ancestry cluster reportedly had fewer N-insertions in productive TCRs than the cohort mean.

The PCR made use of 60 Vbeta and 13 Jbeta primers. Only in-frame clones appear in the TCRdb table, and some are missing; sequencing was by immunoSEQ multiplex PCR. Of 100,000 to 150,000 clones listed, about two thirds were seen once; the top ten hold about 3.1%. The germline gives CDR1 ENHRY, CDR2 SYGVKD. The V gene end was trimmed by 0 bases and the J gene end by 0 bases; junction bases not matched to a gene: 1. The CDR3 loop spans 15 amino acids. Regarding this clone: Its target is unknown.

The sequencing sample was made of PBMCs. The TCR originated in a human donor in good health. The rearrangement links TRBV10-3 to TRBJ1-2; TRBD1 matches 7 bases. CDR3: CAISESGTANYGYTF. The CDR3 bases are TGTGCCATCAGTGAGTCAGGGACAGCTAACTATGGCTACACCTTC.